The 25 T cell receptor beta chains presented below share a single source sample, sequenced in a study of blood T cell repertoires in COVID-19. Using immunoSEQ multiplex PCR, the repertoire was profiled, and TCRdb retains in-frame clones only, with some absent. In the table there are fewer than 250,000 clones, approximately 90% of which are singletons. The specimen was PBMCs or T cells enriched from blood (not recorded which). These receptors all stem from a woman aged 25 to 39 with acute COVID-19.

The chain links TRBV2 to TRBJ1-5; D gene unclear. Germline V gene data show CDR1 as SNHLY and CDR2 as FYNNEI. Trimming left V 8 bases short and J 0 bases short, with 17 bases between. This CDR3 contains 16 residues. The CDR3 DNA reads TGTGCCAGCCAAGGGCGAGGGATTTATAGCAATCAGCCCCAGCATTTT. Encoded protein: CASQGRGIYSNQPQHF.

V usage is TRBV19 and J usage is TRBJ1-4, with D possibly being TRBD1 (5 bases). CDR1 is LNHDA and CDR2 is SQIVND in the germline V gene (reference sequence). Deletions cut 3 bases from V and 11 bases from J, with 16 bases between. This CDR3 contains 14 residues. CDR3 amino acids: CASSIPGGVAKLFF. CDR3 in DNA: TGTGCCAGTAGTATCCCCGGGGGGGTTGCTAAACTGTTTTTT.

This clone was seen once. The chain links TRBV27 to TRBJ2-3, with 12 positions matching TRBD2. CDR1 is MNHEY, CDR2 SMNVEV, per germline (reference sequence). This CDR3 has 16 amino acids. With V trimmed by 5 bases and J by 4 bases, 7 bases remained unmatched. The CDR3 bases are TGTGCCAGCAGTCTACTGACTAGCGGGGGAGCAGATACGCAGTATTTT. Encoded protein: CASSLLTSGGADTQYF.

The rearrangement uses TRBV5-8 and TRBJ2-7; 7 bases line up with TRBD1. CDR3 length: 13 residues. Germline V gene lookup returns CDR1 SGHTS and CDR2 YDEGEE. V gave up 5 bases and J gave up 3 bases; unmatched junction bases: 5. The CDR3 reads CASSPGQIYEQYF. Written as DNA, the CDR3 is TGTGCCAGCAGTCCGGGACAGATCTACGAGCAGTACTTC.

The rearrangement uses TRBV6-2 or TRBV6-3 and TRBJ1-4, with TRBD1 matching 7 bases. This CDR3 region has 14 residues. Germline loops: CDR1 MNHEY, CDR2 SVGEGT. After removal of 4 bases from V and 7 bases from J, the junction contained 6 bases not matched to a gene. The CDR3 DNA is TGTGCCAGCAGTTTCAGGGGGTCCGGTGAAAAACTGTTTTTT. This translates into CASSFRGSGEKLFF.

Here the CDR3 DNA reads TGTGCCAGCAGCTTAGGAGTATGGGAGACCCAGTACTTC. Its translation: CASSLGVWETQYF. The rearrangement uses TRBV7-2 and TRBJ2-5; D uncertain. The CDR3 sequence is 13 residues long. Germline lookup yields CDR1 SGHTA and CDR2 FQGNSA. Trimming took off 1 base at V and 5 bases at J, with 8 bases between the two ends. Looking up the rest from reference TRBV7-2 and TRBJ2-5 gives the full variable domain: GAGVSQSPSNKVTEKGKDVELRCDPISGHTALYWYRQSLGQGLEFLIYFQGNSAPDKSGLPSDRFSAERTGGSVSTLTIQRTQQEDSAVYLCASSLGVWETQYFGPGTRLLVL.

The CDR3 DNA reads as TGTGCCAGCGGGAGCCGGACAGGGGCGACTGAAGCTTTCTTT. It yields the protein CASGSRTGATEAFF. V usage is TRBV28 and J usage is TRBJ1-1, with 9 bases matching TRBD1. Germline assignment: CDR1 MDHEN and CDR2 SYDVKM. Trimming cost V 8 bases and J 5 bases; bases outside gene matches: 9. This CDR3 has 14 amino acids.

The chain employs TRBV19 and TRBJ1-1; the D is unclear. Trimming removed 3 bases from V and 0 bases from J, with 5 bases in between. There are 13 residues in the CDR3. CDR1 and CDR2 from the germline V gene are LNHDA and SQIVND (reference sequence). This CDR3 is CASSMALNTEAFF. As DNA, the CDR3 is TGTGCCAGTAGTATGGCCTTGAACACTGAAGCTTTCTTT.

This chain connects TRBV5-1 to TRBJ2-1, with 8 bases identical to TRBD1. The CDR3 is 15 amino acids. Germline trimming cut 4 bases from V and 4 bases from J; bases unmatched to any gene: 7. CDR1 SGHRS and CDR2 YFSETQ come from the germline V gene. This chain's CDR3 is CASSRTGSSYNEQFF. The CDR3 DNA reads TGCGCCAGCAGCCGGACAGGGTCCTCGTACAATGAGCAGTTCTTC.

The CDR3 spells CASSYSTSGGPSGANVLTF. CDR3 DNA: TGTGCCAGCAGTTACTCGACTAGCGGGGGGCCCTCTGGGGCCAACGTCCTGACTTTC. The rearrangement links TRBV6-2 or TRBV6-3 to TRBJ2-6; TRBD2 matches 13 bases. The CDR3 has 19 amino acids. In germline, CDR1 is MNHEY, CDR2 SVGEGT. The V gene end was trimmed by 0 bases and the J gene end by 0 bases; junction bases not matched to a gene: 2.

V is TRBV25-1 and J is TRBJ2-1, with 8 nucleotides matching TRBD1. With V trimmed by 4 bases and J by 5 bases, 7 bases remained unmatched. The CDR3 has 15 residues. In germline, CDR1 is MGHDK, CDR2 SYGVNS. CDR3 sequence (DNA): TGTGCCAGCAGTGGATTCGGACAGGGAAACAATGAGCAGTTCTTC. Translated: CASSGFGQGNNEQFF.

For the CDR3, the DNA is TGTGCCAGCAGCCGAACAGAGGGGGGGAACATTCAGTACTTC. This gives the protein CASSRTEGGNIQYF. This sequence joins TRBV7-9 and TRBJ2-4, with D possibly TRBD2 on 7 matching bases. CDR1 is SEHNR and CDR2 is FQNEAQ in the germline V gene (reference sequence). The CDR3 has 14 residues. Trimming took 5 bases from V and 7 from J, leaving 15 bases between them. Variable domain in full (rest from reference TRBV7-9 and TRBJ2-4): DTGVSQNPRHKITKRGQNVTFRCDPISEHNRLYWYRQTLGQGPEFLTYFQNEAQLEKSRLLSDRFSAERPKGSFSTLEIQRTEQGDSAMYLCASSRTEGGNIQYFGAGTRLSVL.

The chain uses TRBV6-5 and TRBJ2-7; TRBD2 matches 7 bases. This CDR3 contains 14 residues. Germline V gene lookup returns CDR1 MNHEY and CDR2 SVGAGI. V lost 6 bases and J lost 1; bases outside the gene matches: 6. In DNA form, the CDR3 reads TGTGCCAGCAGGGCTCTACTAGCGTCCTACGAGCAGTACTTC. It is translated as CASRALLASYEQYF.

The chain employs TRBV6-2 or TRBV6-3 and TRBJ2-5, with unresolved D. The germline gives CDR1 MNHEY, CDR2 SVGEGT. The CDR3 length is 13 residues. V was shortened by 1 base and J by 2 bases, with 5 bases between the two germline ends. The CDR3 sequence is CASSYYSQETQYF. CDR3 nucleotides: TGTGCCAGCAGTTACTATAGTCAAGAGACCCAGTACTTC.

The chain is built from TRBV19 and TRBJ1-3; D gene ambiguous. This CDR3 is 15 amino acids long. Germline V gives CDR1 LNHDA, CDR2 SQIVND (reference sequence). Trimming left V 6 bases short and J 4 bases short, with 16 bases between. The chain's CDR3 is CASSIWGGLGNTIYF. The CDR3 nucleotides are TGTGCCAGTAGCATATGGGGAGGGCTCGGAAACACCATATATTTT.

The chain links TRBV5-1 to TRBJ1-2; D possibly corresponds to TRBD1 (5 bases). The CDR3 runs to 14 residues. Trimming pared 7 bases from V and 4 bases from J, leaving 17 bases between. The germline CDR1 and CDR2 sequences are SGHRS and YFSETQ. CDR3 DNA sequence: TGCGCCAGCGCAGTCCAACAGGCCAGCTATGGCTACACCTTC. Translating gives CASAVQQASYGYTF.

The V and J genes are TRBV7-2 and TRBJ1-6; D remains unclear. The CDR3 covers 15 residues. Germline CDR1 and CDR2: SGHTA and FQGNSA. The V gene lost 5 bases and the J gene lost 7 bases, with 15 bases spanning the gap. DNA of the CDR3: TGTGCCAGCAGCCCACCCCCCGACTTCAATTCACCCCTCCACTTT. It is translated as CASSPPPDFNSPLHF.

The rearrangement uses TRBV24-1 and TRBJ2-3; 8 bases fit TRBD1. Germline-derived CDR1 and CDR2 are KGHDR and SFDVKD. V lost 4 bases to trimming and J lost 3 bases; unmatched junction nucleotides: 2. The CDR3 loop spans 14 amino acids. The CDR3 protein is CATSDGQGTDTQYF. Written as DNA, the CDR3 is TGTGCCACCAGTGACGGACAGGGAACAGATACGCAGTATTTT.

The chain employs TRBV19 and TRBJ2-3; D may be TRBD1 (6 bases). CDR1 is LNHDA, CDR2 SQIVND, per germline (reference sequence). Trimming removed 7 bases at V and 2 bases at J, with 22 bases between. The CDR3 spans 17 residues. Here the CDR3 DNA reads TGTGCCAGTATGTCGTCCGGGACAACGGGACCCACAGATACGCAGTATTTT. Protein: CASMSSGTTGPTDTQYF.

The rearrangement joins TRBV2 to TRBJ1-5; D is undetermined. Germline lookup yields CDR1 SNHLY and CDR2 FYNNEI. The CDR3 runs 12 residues. Trimming cost V 6 bases and J 8 bases, with 11 bases left between them. CDR3 residues: CASRIEREPQHF. The CDR3 region has the DNA TGTGCCAGCAGGATAGAGAGGGAGCCCCAGCATTTT.

V usage is TRBV10-3 and J usage is TRBJ1-1; possible D gene TRBD1, 5 bases. The CDR3 totals 15 residues. Between the trimmed V and J ends, which lost 7 bases and 1 base, there was a span of 16 bases. Germline V gene data show CDR1 as ENHRY and CDR2 as SYGVKD. The CDR3 protein is CAIKETNTGNTEAFF. In DNA form, the CDR3 reads TGTGCCATCAAGGAAACAAACACAGGGAACACTGAAGCTTTCTTT.

The V and J genes are TRBV7-9 and TRBJ1-2, with 7 bases lining up with TRBD1. The V gene end was trimmed by 5 bases and the J gene end by 4 bases; junction bases not matched to a gene: 7. Germline V gene lookup returns CDR1 SEHNR and CDR2 FQNEAQ (reference sequence). The CDR3 has 14 amino acids. The CDR3 protein is CASSEMGQPYGYTF. The CDR3 DNA follows: TGTGCCAGCAGCGAAATGGGACAGCCCTATGGCTACACCTTC.

This rearrangement joins TRBV20-1 to TRBJ1-1; the D gene is possibly TRBD1 (5 bases). The CDR3 covers 11 residues. Trimming removed 4 bases from V and 5 bases from J, with 8 bases in between. CDR1 and CDR2 (germline): DFQATT, SNEGSKA (reference sequence). The CDR3 nucleotides read TGCAGTGCTACAGGGTTGACTGAAGCTTTCTTT. It encodes CSATGLTEAFF.

The chain uses TRBV5-1 and TRBJ2-7; possibly TRBD1 for D (5 bases). The CDR3 sequence is 12 residues long. V was trimmed by 2 bases and J by 5 bases, leaving 8 bases between them. From germline, CDR1 is SGHRS and CDR2 YFSETQ. The CDR3 DNA reads as TGCGCCAGCAGCTTTAGGGGCGACGAGCAGTACTTC. It yields the protein CASSFRGDEQYF.

V and J are TRBV7-6 and TRBJ2-1; D might be TRBD1 (6 bases). Between the trimmed V and J ends, which lost 5 bases and 7 bases, there was a span of 18 bases. The germline V gene has CDR1 SGHVS and CDR2 FNYEAQ. The CDR3 covers 15 residues. CDR3 nucleotides: TGTGCCAGCAGCCCACGCTGGGGCAGGGGAAATGAGCAGTTCTTC. This encodes CASSPRWGRGNEQFF.